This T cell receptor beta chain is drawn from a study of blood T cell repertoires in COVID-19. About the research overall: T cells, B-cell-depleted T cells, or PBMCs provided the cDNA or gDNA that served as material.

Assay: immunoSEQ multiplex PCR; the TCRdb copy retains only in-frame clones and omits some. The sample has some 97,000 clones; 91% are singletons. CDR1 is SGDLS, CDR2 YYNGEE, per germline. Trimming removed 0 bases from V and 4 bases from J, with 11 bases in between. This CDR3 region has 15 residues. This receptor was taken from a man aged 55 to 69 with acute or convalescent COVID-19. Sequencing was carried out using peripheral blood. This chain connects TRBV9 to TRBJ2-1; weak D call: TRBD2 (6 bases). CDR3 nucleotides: TGTGCCAGCAGCGTAGCTTTAGCGGTTTACAATGAGCAGTTCTTC. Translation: CASSVALAVYNEQFF.